The rows below give T cell receptor beta chains drawn from one sample of a study of breast tumors, draining lymph nodes, adjacent tissues. TCRdb ran MiXCR on the multiplex PCR reads and lists one entry per CDR3 protein. The sample records some 170,000 distinct CDR3 sequences, around a third being singletons. Sequenced material: axillary lymph node tissue. Receptors originate from a female donor with breast cancer. Some clones in this sample may be carry-over from other donors' samples. Each CDR3 is given with its conserved first and last residue. Fields, in order: V gene, J gene, D gene, clone size, CDR3 length, CDR3 DNA, CDR3 protein. D genes are given only for firm matches. Only part of the rows carry a size: once, few, many, or a class if the clone is expanded.

V gene: TRBV5-6
J gene: TRBJ2-7
D gene: NA
clone size: many
CDR3 length: 15
CDR3 DNA: TGTGCCAGCAGCTTGCTAACGGCCACCCCCTACGAGCAGTACTTC
CDR3 protein: CASSLLTATPYEQYF

V gene: TRBV20-1
J gene: TRBJ2-5
D gene: NA
clone size: NA
CDR3 length: 13
CDR3 DNA: TGCAGTGCTAGAACCCAGGGCCAAGAGACCCAGTACTTC
CDR3 protein: CSARTQGQETQYF

V gene: TRBV7-2
J gene: TRBJ1-2
D gene: NA
clone size: NA
CDR3 length: 11
CDR3 DNA: TGTGCCAGCAGCTTAGTGTTTGGCTACACCTTC
CDR3 protein: CASSLVFGYTF

V gene: TRBV11-2
J gene: TRBJ1-4
D gene: NA
clone size: many
CDR3 length: 16
CDR3 DNA: TGTGCCAGCAGCCCCGGGACAACACCAACTAATGAAAAACTGTTTTTT
CDR3 protein: CASSPGTTPTNEKLFF

V gene: TRBV20-1
J gene: TRBJ2-7
D gene: NA
clone size: many
CDR3 length: 14
CDR3 DNA: TGCAGTGCTAGGGACCCCAGGGGTGCCTACGAGCAGTACTTC
CDR3 protein: CSARDPRGAYEQYF

V gene: TRBV6-1
J gene: TRBJ2-5
D gene: NA
clone size: many
CDR3 length: 14
CDR3 DNA: TGTGCCAGCAGTGTAAGTCTGCCAAGTGGGACCCAGTACTTC
CDR3 protein: CASSVSLPSGTQYF

V gene: TRBV6-1
J gene: TRBJ2-3
D gene: TRBD2
clone size: few
CDR3 length: 20
CDR3 DNA: TGTGCCAGCAGGCGAGTCCTAGCGGGTGCCCTGATGATAGGCACAGATACGCAGTATTTT
CDR3 protein: CASRRVLAGALMIGTDTQYF

V gene: TRBV27
J gene: TRBJ2-3
D gene: TRBD1
clone size: many
CDR3 length: 16
CDR3 DNA: TGTGCCAGCAGTTTTAAGTCGGGACAGGGCGTATATACGCAGTATTTT
CDR3 protein: CASSFKSGQGVYTQYF

V gene: TRBV6-2/TRBV6-3
J gene: TRBJ2-1
D gene: NA
clone size: few
CDR3 length: 16
CDR3 DNA: TGTGCCAGCAGTTACTCGGGACCGGGGAGCTACAATGAGCAGTTCTTC
CDR3 protein: CASSYSGPGSYNEQFF

V gene: TRBV18
J gene: TRBJ2-7
D gene: NA
clone size: many
CDR3 length: 19
CDR3 DNA: TGTGCCAGCTCACCAGTGGTAGTCGATCTAGGGGATAAGAGGAACGAGCAGTACTTC
CDR3 protein: CASSPVVVDLGDKRNEQYF

V gene: TRBV27
J gene: TRBJ2-7
D gene: NA
clone size: many
CDR3 length: 13
CDR3 DNA: TGTGCCAGCAGTCCCGAGGCCTCCTACGAGCAGTACTTC
CDR3 protein: CASSPEASYEQYF

V gene: TRBV10-3
J gene: TRBJ2-1
D gene: NA
clone size: many
CDR3 length: 11
CDR3 DNA: TGTGCCATCAGTGAGTTTAATGAGCAGTTCTTC
CDR3 protein: CAISEFNEQFF

V gene: TRBV28
J gene: TRBJ1-4
D gene: NA
clone size: many
CDR3 length: 12
CDR3 DNA: TGTGCCAGCACTCCAGATAGTGAAAAACTGTTTTTT
CDR3 protein: CASTPDSEKLFF

V gene: TRBV12-3/TRBV12-4
J gene: TRBJ2-1
D gene: NA
clone size: many
CDR3 length: 14
CDR3 DNA: TGTGCCAGCAGCTCGTGGACAGTATCAAATGAGCAGTTCTTC
CDR3 protein: CASSSWTVSNEQFF

V gene: TRBV28
J gene: TRBJ1-2
D gene: NA
clone size: many
CDR3 length: 13
CDR3 DNA: TGTGCCAGCAGTGGGGGGTCCAAGGATGGCTACACCTTC
CDR3 protein: CASSGGSKDGYTF

V gene: TRBV9
J gene: TRBJ2-2
D gene: NA
clone size: NA
CDR3 length: 14
CDR3 DNA: TGTGCCAGCCGGGATCTACTAGACGCCGGGGAGCTGTTCTTT
CDR3 protein: CASRDLLDAGELFF

V gene: TRBV29-1
J gene: TRBJ2-1
D gene: NA
clone size: many
CDR3 length: 13
CDR3 DNA: TGCAGCGTTGACCCCCGATTGGGCAATGAGCAGTTCTTC
CDR3 protein: CSVDPRLGNEQFF

V gene: TRBV6-5
J gene: TRBJ1-4
D gene: TRBD1
clone size: many
CDR3 length: 14
CDR3 DNA: TGTGCCAGCAGGACCGGGACAGGGGGCTGGAAACTGTTTTTT
CDR3 protein: CASRTGTGGWKLFF

V gene: TRBV20-1
J gene: TRBJ1-2
D gene: TRBD1
clone size: NA
CDR3 length: 11
CDR3 DNA: TGCAGTGGGGGCAGGGGGGGTGGCTACACCTTC
CDR3 protein: CSGGRGGGYTF

V gene: TRBV5-5
J gene: TRBJ1-6
D gene: NA
clone size: NA
CDR3 length: 13
CDR3 DNA: TGTGCCGGCAGGCAGGCAGGGTATTTACCCCTCCACTTT
CDR3 protein: CAGRQAGYLPLHF

V gene: TRBV7-2
J gene: TRBJ2-7
D gene: NA
clone size: many
CDR3 length: 13
CDR3 DNA: TGTGCCAGCAGCTTAGGGACGGGGACCGAGCAGTACTTC
CDR3 protein: CASSLGTGTEQYF

V gene: TRBV24-1
J gene: TRBJ2-3
D gene: NA
clone size: NA
CDR3 length: 14
CDR3 DNA: TGTGCCACCAGTGATTTGTATGTCGCAGATACGCGGTATTTT
CDR3 protein: CATSDLYVADTRYF

V gene: TRBV20-1
J gene: TRBJ1-4
D gene: NA
clone size: NA
CDR3 length: 14
CDR3 DNA: TGCAGTGCTAGGCTGGGGGGGCGGTATGAAAAACTGTTTTTT
CDR3 protein: CSARLGGRYEKLFF

V gene: TRBV10-3
J gene: TRBJ1-1
D gene: TRBD1
clone size: few
CDR3 length: 13
CDR3 DNA: TGTGCCATCAGGGGGACAGGAGATGTAGGAGCTTTCTTT
CDR3 protein: CAIRGTGDVGAFF

V gene: TRBV5-8
J gene: TRBJ2-1
D gene: NA
clone size: once
CDR3 length: 11
CDR3 DNA: TGTGCCAGCAGCTTGGAGTGGGTAAGGTTCTTC
CDR3 protein: CASSLEWVRFF

V gene: TRBV13
J gene: TRBJ1-1
D gene: TRBD1
clone size: NA
CDR3 length: 15
CDR3 DNA: TGTGCCAGCAGCTTAGGGACAGGGAGGGTCGCTGAAGCTTTCTTT
CDR3 protein: CASSLGTGRVAEAFF